The 32 T cell receptor beta chains in this list originate from one sample, sequenced in a study of CD4 T cells in relation to SARS-CoV-2 and coronaviruses. Their recognized antigens are unknown. The method was immunoSEQ multiplex PCR; TCRdb's version includes in-frame clones alone and lacks a portion of them. The table records around 24,000 clones, around 74% of them present only once. Before the COVID-19 pandemic, during about 2011-2019, CD4+ T cells were taken from unexposed donors. The cells were cultured for about ten days before CD4+ T cells were isolated. The sequenced sample was CD4+ T cells from PBMCs, cultured in vitro. The receptors shown here come from a human donor in good health.

The rearrangement joins TRBV30 to TRBJ2-1; D not resolved. V was shortened by 2 bases and J by 7 bases, with 12 bases between the two germline ends. From germline, CDR1 is GTSNPN and CDR2 SVGIG (reference sequence). The CDR3 consists of 13 residues. The chain's CDR3 is CAWSRGSENEQFF. The CDR3 DNA reads TGTGCCTGGAGTCGCGGAAGTGAGAATGAGCAGTTCTTC.

The gene calls are TRBV3-1 (or the pseudogene TRBV3-2) and TRBJ1-1; a possible D gene is TRBD1 (5 bases). The length of the CDR3 is 15 residues. The V end lost 1 base, the J end lost 2 bases, and 11 bases lay between the germline ends. Per the germline V gene, CDR1 is LGHDT and CDR2 is YNNKEL (reference sequence). The CDR3 DNA reads TGTGCCAGCAGCCAAGGGGGGGTCTATAACACTGAAGCTTTCTTT. It specifies CASSQGGVYNTEAFF.

The chain links TRBV3-1 (or the pseudogene TRBV3-2) to TRBJ1-6; the D gene is possibly TRBD1 (5 bases). This CDR3 comprises 14 residues. Germline values: CDR1 LGHDT, CDR2 YNNKEL (reference sequence). With 8 bases removed from V and 3 bases from J, the gap between germline ends came to 11 bases. CDR3 region: CASGNRNYNSPLHF. CDR3 DNA sequence: TGTGCCAGCGGCAACAGGAACTATAATTCACCCCTCCACTTT.

In this sample, this clone turned up a few times. This chain links TRBV6-4 with TRBJ2-2; TRBD1 matches at 9 bases. CDR3 length: 15 amino acids. Per the germline V gene, CDR1 is MRHNA and CDR2 is SNTAGT. The trim removed 9 bases at V and 3 bases at J, leaving 8 bases unmatched. CDR3 sequence: CASTPGQGDTGELFF. The CDR3 region has the DNA TGTGCCAGTACACCGGGACAGGGAGACACCGGGGAGCTGTTTTTT.

The chain couples TRBV6-1 to TRBJ2-7, with D perhaps being TRBD1 or TRBD2 (5 bases each). This CDR3 has 14 amino acids. Germline CDR1 is MNHNS and CDR2 is SASEGT. The germline V and J ends were trimmed by 2 bases and 0 bases, with 8 bases remaining between them. CDR3 in DNA: TGTGCCAGCAGTGAAATGGGGGTCTCCTACGAGCAGTACTTC. This sequence encodes CASSEMGVSYEQYF.

This chain joins TRBV28 and TRBJ1-5; D is uncertain. V gave up 8 bases and J gave up 3 bases, with 11 bases separating them. This CDR3 is 13 amino acids long. Looked up from germline, CDR1 is MDHEN and CDR2 is SYDVKM. The CDR3 loop reads CASWKSINQPQHF. The DNA of the CDR3 is TGTGCCAGCTGGAAAAGTATCAATCAGCCCCAGCATTTT.

The genes are TRBV5-1 and TRBJ2-5; 8 bases match TRBD2. V shed 4 bases and J 1 base; nucleotides not matched to a gene: 9. This CDR3 contains 16 residues. The germline V gene encodes CDR1 SGHRS and CDR2 YFSETQ. DNA for the CDR3: TGCGCCAGCAGCCTGAGCGGGAGAGGCGGCCAAGAGACCCAGTACTTC. This translates into CASSLSGRGGQETQYF.

This chain uses TRBV3-1 (or the pseudogene TRBV3-2) with TRBJ1-4; 7 bases match TRBD1. Germline CDR1 and CDR2: LGHDT and YNNKEL (reference sequence). With V trimmed by 4 bases and J by 3 bases, 2 bases remained unmatched. This CDR3 has 14 residues. CDR3 coding DNA: TGTGCCAGCAGCCCCGGGACAGCTAATGAAAAACTGTTTTTT. Amino acid sequence: CASSPGTANEKLFF.

The chain joins TRBV27 to TRBJ2-7; 7 nucleotides line up with TRBD1. This CDR3 is 15 amino acids long. V lost 5 bases to trimming and J lost 3 bases; unmatched junction nucleotides: 10. Germline CDR1 is MNHEY and CDR2 is SMNVEV (reference sequence). CDR3 nucleotides: TGTGCCAGCAGTATCCGACGGGACAGTTTCTACGAGCAGTACTTC. It yields the protein CASSIRRDSFYEQYF.

The chain recombines TRBV5-1 with TRBJ2-5; 7 bases map to TRBD1. This CDR3 region has 14 residues. CDR1 and CDR2 (germline): SGHRS, YFSETQ. Unmatched junction bases numbered 5, after V lost 5 bases and J lost 1 base. The CDR3 DNA reads as TGCGCCAGCAGGTACGGGACAGCCCAAGAGACCCAGTACTTC. Residues: CASRYGTAQETQYF. Drawing the rest from reference TRBV5-1 and TRBJ2-5, the complete variable domain is KAGVTQTPRYLIKTRGQQVTLSCSPISGHRSVSWYQQTPGQGLQFLFEYFSETQRNKGNFPGRFSGRQFSNSRSEMNVSTLELGDSALYLCASRYGTAQETQYFGPGTRLLVL.

The chain uses TRBV18 and TRBJ1-1; no clear D gene. CDR1 is KGHSH, CDR2 LQKENI, per germline. The CDR3 contains 14 residues. Trimming removed 4 bases from V and 5 bases from J, with 14 bases in between. In nucleotides, the CDR3 is TGTGCCAGCTCACGAGACGAAGTTAGAACTGAAGCTTTCTTT. Amino acid sequence: CASSRDEVRTEAFF.

The CDR3 sequence: CAWSATLNTEAFF. CDR3 coding DNA: TGTGCCTGGAGTGCCACCTTGAACACTGAAGCTTTCTTT. The rearrangement joins TRBV30 to TRBJ1-1; D gene ambiguous. CDR3 length: 13 amino acids. Trimming took 1 base from V and 0 from J, leaving 6 bases between them. The germline gives CDR1 GTSNPN, CDR2 SVGIG (reference sequence).

The chain couples TRBV10-1 to TRBJ2-7; TRBD1 is a possible D gene (5 bases). Between the trimmed V and J ends, which lost 5 bases and 0 bases, there was a span of 8 bases. Germline CDR1 and CDR2: WNHNN and SYGVQD (reference sequence). The CDR3 length is 13 residues. Here the CDR3 DNA reads TGCGCCAGCAGTCTGGACAACTCCTACGAGCAGTACTTC. Its protein is CASSLDNSYEQYF.

The gene calls are TRBV2 and TRBJ2-1; TRBD1 aligns across 10 bases. The germline V gene has CDR1 SNHLY and CDR2 FYNNEI. The CDR3 is 13 residues long. V gave up 7 bases and J gave up 5 bases; unmatched junction bases: 2. The DNA for the CDR3 is TGTGCCAGCACGGGACAGGGGAACAATGAGCAGTTCTTC. Protein sequence: CASTGQGNNEQFF.

This chain uses TRBV2 with TRBJ2-7; 8 bases are a match to TRBD2. Germline-derived CDR1 and CDR2 are SNHLY and FYNNEI. The CDR3 is 14 residues long. V shed 5 bases, J shed 0 bases, and the junction held 3 bases outside the gene matches. This CDR3 reads CASSYSGSSYEQYF. The CDR3 nucleotides are TGTGCCAGCAGTTACAGCGGGAGCTCCTACGAGCAGTACTTC.

This rearrangement joins TRBV19 to TRBJ2-6, with 8 bases identical to TRBD1. Germline CDR1 LNHDA, CDR2 SQIVND (reference sequence). The CDR3 loop spans 18 amino acids. V shed 2 bases and J 1 base; nucleotides not matched to a gene: 7. The CDR3 loop is CASSIRQGSISGANVLTF. CDR3 coding DNA: TGTGCCAGTAGTATAAGACAGGGGTCAATATCTGGGGCCAACGTCCTGACTTTC.

The chain combines TRBV27 with TRBJ2-3, with D perhaps TRBD2 (5 bases). V lost 6 bases to trimming and J lost 2 bases, with 18 bases between them. Germline V gives CDR1 MNHEY, CDR2 SMNVEV (reference sequence). This CDR3 has 16 amino acids. Here the CDR3 reads CASSLTSIPTTDTQYF. The CDR3 DNA follows: TGTGCCAGCAGCCTCACTAGTATCCCCACCACAGATACGCAGTATTTT.

Written as DNA, the CDR3 is TGCAGTGCAGGGTTGGAGACCCAGTACTTC. Protein product: CSAGLETQYF. The V call is TRBV20-1, the J call TRBJ2-5, with no clear D. Trimming took 6 bases from V and 5 from J, leaving 7 bases between them. Germline V lookup: CDR1 DFQATT, CDR2 SNEGSKA (reference sequence). This CDR3 is 10 amino acids long.

V is TRBV6-5 and J is TRBJ2-7; 9 nucleotides align to TRBD1. V lost 0 bases and J lost 2; bases outside the gene matches: 5. The CDR3 consists of 16 residues. Germline V gene data show CDR1 as MNHEY and CDR2 as SVGAGI. This CDR3 is CASSYSRDRAPYEQYF. Written as DNA, the CDR3 is TGTGCCAGCAGTTACTCCCGGGACAGGGCTCCCTACGAGCAGTACTTC.

This clone was counted between two and nine times. The rearrangement links TRBV19 to TRBJ1-5, with a tentative D call TRBD1 (6 bases). CDR3 length equals 16 residues. Trimming shortened V by 5 bases and J by 0 bases, and 14 bases separated the two germline ends. Germline V gene lookup returns CDR1 LNHDA and CDR2 SQIVND (reference sequence). Written as DNA, the CDR3 is TGTGCCAGTAGTCCAGGGGTGTCCAATAGCAATCAGCCCCAGCATTTT. Its protein is CASSPGVSNSNQPQHF. Complete variable domain (other parts from reference TRBV19 and TRBJ1-5): DGGITQSPKYLFRKEGQNVTLSCEQNLNHDAMYWYRQDPGQGLRLIYYSQIVNDFQKGDIAEGYSVSREKKESFPLTVTSAQKNPTAFYLCASSPGVSNSNQPQHFGDGTRLSIL.

The chain employs TRBV28 and TRBJ2-1; 7 nucleotides match TRBD2. The CDR3 length is 15 residues. Germline-derived CDR1 and CDR2 are MDHEN and SYDVKM. The V gene end was trimmed by 9 bases and the J gene end by 2 bases; junction bases not matched to a gene: 10. DNA for the CDR3: TGTGCCAGTAACAAGGGTGGGGGGGCCTACAATGAGCAGTTCTTC. Its protein product is CASNKGGGAYNEQFF.

This clone has only one observation. This chain uses TRBV5-1 with TRBJ2-7; 7 bases align to TRBD1. V lost 4 bases, J lost 0 bases, and 10 bases stayed unmatched. This CDR3 is built from 16 residues. Germline CDR1 SGHRS, CDR2 YFSETQ. The CDR3: CASSPQQGPNSYEQYF. The CDR3 nucleotides are TGCGCCAGCAGCCCTCAACAGGGGCCCAACTCCTACGAGCAGTACTTC. The variable domain in full, with the rest retrieved from reference TRBV5-1 and TRBJ2-7, is KAGVTQTPRYLIKTRGQQVTLSCSPISGHRSVSWYQQTPGQGLQFLFEYFSETQRNKGNFPGRFSGRQFSNSRSEMNVSTLELGDSALYLCASSPQQGPNSYEQYFGPGTRLTVT.

The CDR3 loop is CASRQETGSSYEQYF. In DNA, the CDR3 is TGTGCCAGTAGGCAAGAGACAGGGAGCTCCTACGAGCAGTACTTC. The chain carries TRBV19 and TRBJ2-7, with 7 bases lining up with TRBD1. After removal of 6 bases from V and 0 bases from J, the junction contained 8 bases not matched to a gene. The germline CDR1 and CDR2 sequences are LNHDA and SQIVND (reference sequence). The CDR3 consists of 15 residues.

This CDR3 reads CSAQPIQDTEAFF. In nucleotides, the CDR3 is TGCAGCGCCCAACCTATACAAGACACTGAAGCTTTCTTT. The chain employs TRBV29-1 and TRBJ1-1; no clear D. From germline, CDR1 is SQVTM and CDR2 ANQGSEA. V lost 7 bases and J lost 3, with 15 bases in between. This CDR3 region has 13 residues.

The CDR3 reads CASSLGVNEQFF. CDR3 DNA: TGCGCCAGCAGCTTGGGAGTAAATGAGCAGTTCTTC. The chain couples TRBV5-1 to TRBJ2-1; D uncertain. The V end was cut by 0 bases, the J end by 7 bases, with 5 bases between. The CDR3 length is 12 residues. Per germline, CDR1 SGHRS and CDR2 YFSETQ.

The J gene is TRBJ2-6, the V gene TRBV2; TRBD1 matches at 8 bases. This CDR3 spans 15 amino acids. Germline assignment: CDR1 SNHLY and CDR2 FYNNEI. The V and J ends lost 9 bases and 0 bases, in that order; junction bases with no gene match: 4. The CDR3 loop is CARRQGSSGANVLTF. The CDR3 DNA sequence: TGTGCCAGGAGACAGGGGAGCTCTGGGGCCAACGTCCTGACTTTC.

This chain joins TRBV5-1 and TRBJ2-1, with 8 positions matching TRBD2. Germline V gives CDR1 SGHRS, CDR2 YFSETQ. The CDR3 has 20 residues. V lost 4 bases to trimming and J lost 0 bases; unmatched junction nucleotides: 18. This CDR3 reads CASSVSGRPQGVSSYNEQFF. CDR3 nucleotide sequence: TGCGCCAGCAGCGTCAGCGGGAGACCCCAAGGGGTGAGCTCCTACAATGAGCAGTTCTTC.

The V call is TRBV9, the J call TRBJ2-3; the match to TRBD2 covers 13 bases. The CDR3 is 16 residues long. Germline CDR1 SGDLS, CDR2 YYNGEE. Trimming cost V 4 bases and J 4 bases; bases outside gene matches: 6. This CDR3 reads CASSSWTSGSADTQYF. The CDR3 region has the DNA TGTGCCAGCAGCTCCTGGACTAGCGGGAGTGCAGATACGCAGTATTTT.

V and J are TRBV10-1 and TRBJ2-7, with 7 bases that match TRBD1. This CDR3 has 17 residues. J was trimmed by 0 bases and V by 6 bases; bases with no gene match: 14. From germline, CDR1 is WNHNN and CDR2 SYGVQD (reference sequence). CDR3 amino acids: CASSWDRLNYLSYEQYF. CDR3 DNA sequence: TGCGCCAGCAGCTGGGACAGACTAAATTACCTCTCCTACGAGCAGTACTTC.

V and J are TRBV5-4 and TRBJ2-5, with D perhaps being TRBD1 or TRBD2 (5 bases each). There are 15 residues in the CDR3. The V end was cut by 3 bases, the J end by 1 base, with 13 bases between. Germline loops: CDR1 SGHNT, CDR2 YYREEE (reference sequence). CDR3 coding DNA: TGTGCCAGCAGCTCGGGGACCGACATCCAAGAGACCCAGTACTTC. As protein: CASSSGTDIQETQYF.

This rearrangement joins TRBV9 to TRBJ2-3; D gene unclear. Per the germline V gene, CDR1 is SGDLS and CDR2 is YYNGEE. V was shortened by 2 bases and J by 0 bases, with 16 bases between the two germline ends. CDR3 length: 17 residues. In DNA, the CDR3 is TGTGCCAGCAGCGTCGGGCCCCGTCGGGCGAGCACAGATACGCAGTATTTT. The encoded protein is CASSVGPRRASTDTQYF.

This clone has just one count. V gene TRBV6-2 or TRBV6-3 combines with J gene TRBJ2-6; TRBD1 matches at 9 bases. The CDR3 is 19 residues long. Germline-derived CDR1 and CDR2 are MNHEY and SVGEGT. V gave up 3 bases and J gave up 2 bases; unmatched junction bases: 11. The CDR3 bases are TGTGCCAGCAGTTATAGACAGGGGGTCTCCGGCGCTGGGGCCAACGTCCTGACTTTC. It encodes CASSYRQGVSGAGANVLTF.